Below, one T cell receptor (beta chain) is given with its context. The data were taken from a study of blood T cell repertoires in COVID-19. Whole-study context: COVID-19 samples, acute and convalescent, were from the United States, Italy and Spain. T cells, B-cell-depleted T cells, or PBMCs provided the cDNA or gDNA that served as material.

Per the authors' pipeline: By means of reference gene primer amplification, nucleated cell counts were estimated. Sequencing was performed with immunoSEQ multiplex PCR; in TCRdb, only in-frame clones are kept and a portion is missing. The V and J calls and clone size come from that table; D and trimming were worked out from the DNA. The sample consists of approximately 470,000 clones, 70% to 90% of them appearing once. Trimming cost V 8 bases and J 4 bases, with 14 bases left between them. Germline assignment: CDR1 LNHDA and CDR2 SQIVND (reference sequence). The CDR3 contains 13 residues. The sequencing input was peripheral blood. This clonotype originated in a human donor in a cohort sampled during active COVID-19. This sequence joins TRBV19 and TRBJ1-1; no firm D call. This chain's CDR3 is CASGYSGGTEAFF. The CDR3 coding sequence is TGTGCCAGTGGGTATTCTGGAGGCACTGAAGCTTTCTTT.